This paragraph reports one T cell receptor (beta chain). The CDR3 length is 16 residues. CDR1 and CDR2 from the germline V gene are LGHDT and YNNKEL (reference sequence). Trimming stripped 8 bases from V and 3 bases from J, with 20 bases between. This sample is drawn from a study of blood T cell repertoires in COVID-19. Assay: immunoSEQ multiplex PCR; the TCRdb copy retains only in-frame clones and omits some. The sample shows approximately 280,000 clones, 85% of them seen only once. The sequencing input was PBMCs or T cells enriched from blood (not recorded which). The chain recombines TRBV3-1 (or the pseudogene TRBV3-2) with TRBJ2-1; D gene ambiguous. The sequence derives from a woman in her forties or fifties who had recovered from COVID-19. CDR3 in DNA: TGTGCCAGCCGGTCCTCCGGTGGTTTGTTCTACAATGAGCAGTTCTTC. It translates to CASRSSGGLFYNEQFF.